The rows below give T cell receptor beta chains drawn from one sample of a study of metastatic and nonmetastatic thyroid tumors. Using MiXCR, TCRdb reanalyzed the PCR reads. The sample has approximately 38,000 clones; less than 20% are singletons. The sequenced sample consisted of tumor tissue. The receptors shown here come from a female donor with papillary thyroid cancer or a benign thyroid nodule (not recorded which). Some clones in this sample may be carry-over from other donors' samples. Each CDR3 is given with its conserved first and last residue. D genes are given only for firm matches. Rows may omit the clone size; those that give it use once, few, many or a size class.

V gene,clone size,J gene,D gene,CDR3 DNA,CDR3 protein
TRBV20-1,many,TRBJ2-3,.,TGCAGTGCTAGAGATGGGCGTGCGCAGTATTTT,CSARDGRAQYF
TRBV9,many,TRBJ1-2,.,TGTGCCAGCAGCGGACTCAGGGTCCGCGGCTACACCTTC,CASSGLRVRGYTF
TRBV5-1,many,TRBJ2-1,TRBD2,TGCGCCAGCGCAGGGACTAGCGGGAGGGAAAAGCAGTTCTTC,CASAGTSGREKQFF
TRBV20-1,many,TRBJ2-1,TRBD2,TGCAGTGCTACGTGGACTAGTTTAGGAGAGCAGTTCTTC,CSATWTSLGEQFF
TRBV5-1,many,TRBJ2-7,TRBD1,TGCGCCAGCAGCCACGGGACAGCCTTCTCCTACGAGCAGTACTTC,CASSHGTAFSYEQYF
TRBV7-2,many,TRBJ2-1,.,TGTGCCAGCAGCTTACTACATGGCTCCTACAATGAGCAGTTCTTC,CASSLLHGSYNEQFF
TRBV12-3/TRBV12-4,.,TRBJ1-4,.,TGTGCCAGCGGGTTTTACAGGGCCGAAAAACTGTTTTTT,CASGFYRAEKLFF
TRBV7-3,many,TRBJ2-1,TRBD2,TGTGCCAGCAGCTTAGGACTAGCGAGCACCCATGAGCAGTTCTTC,CASSLGLASTHEQFF
TRBV18,many,TRBJ2-3,TRBD2,TGTGCCAGCTCACCACCGGGCAGCGGGAGGTTCGCAGATACGCAGTATTTT,CASSPPGSGRFADTQYF
TRBV3-1,.,TRBJ2-3,.,TGTGCCAGCAGCCAAGATCACGGCGGGGCAGATACGCAGTATTTT,CASSQDHGGADTQYF
TRBV9,.,TRBJ2-7,.,TGTGCCAGCAGCTTAACCGGTACTCTGACCGTCTACGAGCAGTACTTC,CASSLTGTLTVYEQYF
TRBV20-1,once,TRBJ1-1,.,TGCAGTGCTATAGACTGTGGGCGAGGGAACACTGAAGCTTTCTTT,CSAIDCGRGNTEAFF
TRBV5-5,many,TRBJ2-5,TRBD2,TGTGCCAGCAGCCCTAGCGGGAGTCACGAGACCCAGTACTTC,CASSPSGSHETQYF
TRBV9,many,TRBJ1-2,TRBD1,TGTGCCAGCAGCGTAGGAGGGGGCGCCAACTATGGCTACACCTTC,CASSVGGGANYGYTF
TRBV28,.,TRBJ2-7,.,TGTGCCAGCATTTTATCACATCCCCGGTCCTACGAGCAGTACTTC,CASILSHPRSYEQYF
TRBV20-1,many,TRBJ2-1,TRBD2,TGCAGTGCCGACAGCAGGACTAGCGGGAACAATGAGCAGTTCTTC,CSADSRTSGNNEQFF
TRBV24-1,many,TRBJ2-2,.,TGTGCCACCACATCGACAGGAGCGACCGGGGAGCTGTTTTTT,CATTSTGATGELFF